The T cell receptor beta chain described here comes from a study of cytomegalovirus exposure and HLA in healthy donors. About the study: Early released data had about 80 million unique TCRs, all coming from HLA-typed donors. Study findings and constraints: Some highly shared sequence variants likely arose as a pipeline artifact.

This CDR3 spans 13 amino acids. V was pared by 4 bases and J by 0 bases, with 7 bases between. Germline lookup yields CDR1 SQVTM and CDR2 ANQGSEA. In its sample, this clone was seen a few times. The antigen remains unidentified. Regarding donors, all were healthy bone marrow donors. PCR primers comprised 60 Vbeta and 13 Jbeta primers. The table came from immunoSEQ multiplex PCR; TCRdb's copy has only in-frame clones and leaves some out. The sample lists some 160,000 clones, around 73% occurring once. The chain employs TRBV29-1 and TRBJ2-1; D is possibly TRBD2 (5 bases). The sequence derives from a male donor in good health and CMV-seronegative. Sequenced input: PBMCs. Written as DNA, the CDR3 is TGCAGCGTTGGTGGGAGCTCCTACAATGAGCAGTTCTTC. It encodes CSVGGSSYNEQFF.